The text below deals with one TCR beta chain. The antigen remains undetermined. This specimen comes from a study of siplizumab effects on memory and regulatory T cells. Whole-study findings and limits: The suppressive capacity of proliferating Tregs from siplizumab cultures remained unconfirmed. The naive T cell population seemed more diverse than memory cells and seemed a major contributor to the alloresponse.

V was shortened by 5 bases and J by 3 bases, with 10 bases between the two germline ends. This CDR3 contains 13 residues. Germline V gives CDR1 LNHDA, CDR2 SQIVND (reference sequence). Some clones are missing from TCRdb's copy, which holds only in-frame ones; the method was immunoSEQ multiplex PCR. This table has tens of thousands of clones, approximately 93% appearing once. Sequenced material: CD8+ T cells sorted from blood. The V and J genes are TRBV19 and TRBJ1-2, with a tentative D call TRBD1 (5 bases). The clonotype originates from a human donor in good health. The CDR3 is CASSLGVYYGYTF. Here the CDR3 DNA reads TGTGCCAGTAGTCTAGGGGTTTACTATGGCTACACCTTC. The full variable domain, completed using reference TRBV19 and TRBJ1-2, is DGGITQSPKYLFRKEGQNVTLSCEQNLNHDAMYWYRQDPGQGLRLIYYSQIVNDFQKGDIAEGYSVSREKKESFPLTVTSAQKNPTAFYLCASSLGVYYGYTFGSGTRLTVV.